These 27 T cell receptor beta chains share one sample of origin, sequenced in a study of beta chain features in type 1 diabetes. The study reverse transcribed the entire isolated RNA, so it sequenced expressed TCRB transcripts. The data were produced by immunoSEQ multiplex PCR, yet TCRdb's version contains in-frame clones alone and is incomplete. Counted here are a few hundred thousand clones, 25% to 35% occurring once; the ten biggest clones make up almost 0.065%. The source material was naive CD4+ T cells from blood. Every receptor here comes from a man aged 18 to 29 in good health.

The chain employs TRBV6-6 and TRBJ2-7; 7 bases map to TRBD1. The CDR3 totals 16 residues. J gave up 4 bases and V 4 bases, and 13 bases lay outside the gene matches. The germline V gene encodes CDR1 MNHNY and CDR2 SVGAGI (reference sequence). The CDR3 here is CASSSAPGGTGYEQYF. The CDR3 DNA sequence: TGTGCCAGCAGTTCTGCCCCAGGGGGAACAGGGTACGAGCAGTACTTC.

This clone showed up just a few times. V and J are TRBV6-5 and TRBJ2-3, with 14 nucleotides matching TRBD2. CDR3 length: 15 amino acids. V shed 6 bases and J 4 bases; nucleotides not matched to a gene: 3. Germline V gives CDR1 MNHEY, CDR2 SVGAGI. The CDR3 bases are TGTGCCAGCAGACTGGGACTAGCGGGGGCAGATACGCAGTATTTT. As protein: CASRLGLAGADTQYF.

This clone was counted only a few times. CDR3 loop: CASSFSGDSYNEQFF. The CDR3 coding sequence is TGTGCCAGCAGCTTTAGCGGAGACTCCTACAATGAGCAGTTCTTC. V is TRBV9 and J is TRBJ2-1, with a possible D match to TRBD2 (6 bases). CDR3 length: 15 amino acids. The germline V and J ends were trimmed by 4 bases and 0 bases, with 11 bases remaining between them. Germline V CDR1 and CDR2: SGDLS, YYNGEE.

This clone showed up just once. The chain uses TRBV5-1 and TRBJ2-7; D is ambiguous. The V gene lost 4 bases and the J gene lost 1 base, with 12 bases spanning the gap. In germline, CDR1 is SGHRS, CDR2 YFSETQ. The CDR3 loop spans 14 amino acids. CDR3 in DNA: TGCGCCAGCAGCAAAGACACACCTTCCTACGAGCAGTACTTC. This sequence encodes CASSKDTPSYEQYF.

The chain links TRBV28 to TRBJ2-1, with TRBD2 identical over 13 bases. The CDR3 length is 16 residues. The junction had 4 bases not matched to a gene; V was cut back by 6 bases and J by 2 bases. Germline loops: CDR1 MDHEN, CDR2 SYDVKM. This CDR3 reads CASRATSGGPYNEQFF. CDR3 bases: TGTGCCAGCAGAGCGACTAGCGGGGGGCCCTACAATGAGCAGTTCTTC.

Only a few counts were recorded for this clone. The rearrangement joins TRBV10-3 to TRBJ2-7, with D perhaps matching TRBD1 or TRBD2 (5 bases each). The CDR3 spans 12 residues. The ends were cut back, 9 bases at V and 7 bases at J, with 16 bases in the middle. CDR1 ENHRY and CDR2 SYGVKD come from the germline V gene. The CDR3 nucleotides are TGTGCCATGGGGGTCTCGAGTGGGGAGCAGTACTTC. This gives the protein CAMGVSSGEQYF.

The V call is TRBV5-4, the J call TRBJ1-5; the D gene is possibly TRBD1 (6 bases). The germline CDR1 and CDR2 sequences are SGHNT and YYREEE (reference sequence). The CDR3 consists of 17 residues. Between the trimmed V and J ends, which lost 0 bases and 0 bases, there was a span of 13 bases. The CDR3 bases are TGTGCCAGCAGCTTGGCGCCGGGACACACTAGCAATCAGCCCCAGCATTTT. It codes for CASSLAPGHTSNQPQHF.

The chain has TRBV7-9 and TRBJ2-1; perhaps TRBD2 as D (6 bases). V gave up 4 bases and J gave up 4 bases, with 8 bases separating them. Per germline, CDR1 SEHNR and CDR2 FQNEAQ (reference sequence). This CDR3 region has 13 residues. CDR3 sequence reads: CASSSGLYNEQFF. CDR3 DNA: TGTGCCAGCAGCTCGGGACTGTACAATGAGCAGTTCTTC.

The chain uses TRBV2 and TRBJ2-1, with a tentative D call TRBD2 (6 bases). V lost 5 bases to trimming and J lost 6 bases, with 17 bases between them. The CDR3 has 15 residues. CDR1 is SNHLY and CDR2 is FYNNEI in the germline V gene. This chain's CDR3 is CASSSIGGDINEQFF. The CDR3 nucleotides read TGTGCCAGCAGTTCAATCGGGGGAGATATCAATGAGCAGTTCTTC.

This clone was detected a few times. V and J are TRBV2 and TRBJ2-6, with TRBD1 matching 9 bases. CDR3 length: 17 residues. Looked up from germline, CDR1 is SNHLY and CDR2 is FYNNEI. V lost 7 bases, J lost 0 bases, and 7 bases stayed unmatched. The CDR3, as DNA: TGTGCCAGCATTTCGGGACAGGGTATCTCTGGGGCCAACGTCCTGACTTTC. Translated, it gives CASISGQGISGANVLTF.

This clone came up a few times. The J gene is TRBJ1-1, the V gene TRBV9, with D perhaps TRBD1 (6 bases). The CDR3 has 15 residues. CDR1 and CDR2 (germline): SGDLS, YYNGEE. The V end was cut by 1 base, the J end by 1 base, with 11 bases between. The CDR3 nucleotides read TGTGCCAGCAGCGTACTTTCCAGGGGGAACACTGAAGCTTTCTTT. Protein: CASSVLSRGNTEAFF.

This sequence joins TRBV7-2 and TRBJ2-5; D unresolved. The CDR3 loop spans 13 amino acids. Germline V gene lookup returns CDR1 SGHTA and CDR2 FQGNSA. V was pared by 2 bases and J by 3 bases, with 7 bases between. CDR3 sequence: CASSLRSEETQYF. CDR3 nucleotide sequence: TGTGCCAGCAGCTTACGGAGCGAAGAGACCCAGTACTTC.

This clone was seen only a few times. The chain combines TRBV29-1 with TRBJ2-5; 8 bases line up with TRBD1. CDR1 SQVTM and CDR2 ANQGSEA come from the germline V gene. J lost 1 base, V lost 5 bases, and 6 bases had no gene match. CDR3 length: 14 amino acids. In DNA, the CDR3 is TGCAGCGTTTCCCCAGGGGGCCTCCAAGAGACCCAGTACTTC. It encodes CSVSPGGLQETQYF.

This clone has just a few counts. The chain is built from TRBV4-1 and TRBJ2-4; either TRBD1 or TRBD2 may fit D (5 bases each). Trimming left V 0 bases short and J 9 bases short, with 9 bases between. CDR3 length: 13 residues. Germline loops: CDR1 MGHRA, CDR2 YSYEKL. The DNA for the CDR3 is TGCGCCAGCAGCCAAGATGAGGGGAGCATTCAGTACTTC. Translated, it gives CASSQDEGSIQYF.

This chain uses TRBV2 with TRBJ2-3; 7 bases are shared with TRBD1. The length of the CDR3 is 15 residues. The trim removed 5 bases at V and 1 base at J, leaving 6 bases unmatched. Germline V gene lookup returns CDR1 SNHLY and CDR2 FYNNEI. The CDR3 here is CASSRDRDRTDTQYF. DNA for the CDR3: TGTGCCAGCAGTAGAGACAGGGATCGCACAGATACGCAGTATTTT.

The chain employs TRBV4-3 and TRBJ2-3; 8 nucleotides align to TRBD2. Unmatched junction bases numbered 11, after V lost 0 bases and J lost 0 bases. In germline, CDR1 is LGHNA, CDR2 YSLEER. The CDR3 covers 19 residues. CDR3 DNA sequence: TGCGCCAGCAGCCAAGATCCCAGCGGGAGTTTTTCTAGCACAGATACGCAGTATTTT. Encoded protein: CASSQDPSGSFSSTDTQYF.

This clone has just a few counts. This sequence joins TRBV7-2 and TRBJ2-1; weak D call: TRBD2 (6 bases). With 4 bases removed from V and 2 bases from J, the gap between germline ends came to 12 bases. CDR1 and CDR2 from the germline V gene are SGHTA and FQGNSA. The CDR3 consists of 15 residues. The CDR3 reads CASSSGGEPYNEQFF. The DNA for the CDR3 is TGTGCCAGCAGCTCTGGAGGGGAGCCCTACAATGAGCAGTTCTTC.

Of note for this clone: The same CDR3 is also encoded by other DNA sequences in this sample. J is TRBJ1-5 and V is TRBV30; the D is unclear. Trimming stripped 0 bases from V and 3 bases from J, with 6 bases between. Germline loops: CDR1 GTSNPN, CDR2 SVGIG (reference sequence). The CDR3 spans 13 residues. CDR3 DNA sequence: TGTGCCTGGAGTGTACGGCTCAATCAGCCCCAGCATTTT. It yields the protein CAWSVRLNQPQHF.

CDR3 loop: CASSVAGYGTQYF. CDR3 in DNA: TGTGCCAGCAGCGTAGCCGGTTATGGGACCCAGTACTTC. The chain has TRBV9 and TRBJ2-5; D not certain. Between the trimmed V and J ends, which lost 0 bases and 7 bases, there was a span of 10 bases. The CDR3 consists of 13 residues. Germline loops: CDR1 SGDLS, CDR2 YYNGEE. The entire variable domain, with the rest obtained from reference TRBV9 and TRBJ2-5, is as follows: DSGVTQTPKHLITATGQRVTLRCSPRSGDLSVYWYQQSLDQGLQFLIQYYNGEERAKGNILERFSAQQFPDLHSELNLSSLELGDSALYFCASSVAGYGTQYFGPGTRLLVL.

This chain uses TRBV6-1 with TRBJ1-5, with 8 nucleotides matching TRBD1. The germline V gene encodes CDR1 MNHNS and CDR2 SASEGT. The V and J ends lost 6 bases and 5 bases, in that order; junction bases with no gene match: 9. The CDR3 extends over 15 amino acids. This CDR3 reads CASSWTTGGHQPQHF. As DNA, the CDR3 is TGTGCCAGCAGCTGGACCACAGGGGGTCATCAGCCCCAGCATTTT.

This clone was seen only a few times. The chain couples TRBV27 to TRBJ2-7; 7 bases line up with TRBD2. This CDR3 has 16 amino acids. J was trimmed by 2 bases and V by 3 bases; bases with no gene match: 10. The V gene's germline CDR1 is MNHEY and CDR2 SMNVEV (reference sequence). The CDR3 reads CASSFTGGRGPYEQYF. The CDR3 DNA is TGTGCCAGCAGTTTTACCGGGGGGAGAGGCCCCTACGAGCAGTACTTC.

This clone has only a few counts. V usage is TRBV9 and J usage is TRBJ2-7; 9 bases match TRBD1. Losses at the gene ends were 6 bases for V and 1 base for J; bases not matched to a gene: 5. The CDR3 contains 14 residues. Germline CDR1 SGDLS, CDR2 YYNGEE. In nucleotides, the CDR3 is TGTGCCAGCACCGCCGGGACAGGGTCCTACGAGCAGTACTTC. It translates to CASTAGTGSYEQYF.

V and J are TRBV10-3 and TRBJ2-1; D is ambiguous. Germline V gives CDR1 ENHRY, CDR2 SYGVKD. The CDR3 spans 16 residues. Trimming took off 3 bases at V and 2 bases at J, with 14 bases between the two ends. For the CDR3, the DNA is TGTGCCATCAGTGATGGCTACCTTTCTGCCTACAATGAGCAGTTCTTC. Translation gives CAISDGYLSAYNEQFF.

This clone has more than one count but fewer than ten. The rearrangement links TRBV9 to TRBJ2-6; maybe TRBD1 (5 bases). CDR1 and CDR2 (germline): SGDLS, YYNGEE. With 0 bases removed from V and 2 bases from J, the gap between germline ends came to 9 bases. The CDR3 has 16 residues. The CDR3 bases are TGTGCCAGCAGCGTAGCAGGGAACGCTGGGGCCAACGTCCTGACTTTC. Translating it yields CASSVAGNAGANVLTF.

This clone was seen a handful of times. This chain uses TRBV2 with TRBJ2-1, with 12 bases fitting TRBD2. Germline-derived CDR1 and CDR2 are SNHLY and FYNNEI. The CDR3 has 17 residues. The junction had 18 bases not matched to a gene; V was cut back by 10 bases and J by 8 bases. CDR3 amino acids: CATRLRLAGETFHEQFF. For the CDR3, the DNA is TGTGCCACCCGCCTCCGACTAGCGGGAGAGACTTTCCATGAGCAGTTCTTC. Filled out from reference TRBV2 and TRBJ2-1, the complete variable domain reads EPEVTQTPSHQVTQMGQEVILRCVPISNHLYFYWYRQILGQKVEFLVSFYNNEISEKSEIFDDQFSVERPDGSNFTLKIRSTKLEDSAMYFCATRLRLAGETFHEQFFGPGTRLTVL.

This chain connects TRBV5-4 to TRBJ2-1; 9 bases map to TRBD1. CDR3 size: 15 residues. After removal of 5 bases from V and 4 bases from J, the junction contained 7 bases not matched to a gene. Germline V lookup: CDR1 SGHNT, CDR2 YYREEE (reference sequence). CDR3 DNA: TGTGCCAGCAGGCAAGACAGGGGGTATTACAATGAGCAGTTCTTC. Translating gives CASRQDRGYYNEQFF.

The V and J genes are TRBV5-6 and TRBJ2-1; 10 nucleotides match TRBD2. Germline V lookup: CDR1 SGHDT, CDR2 YYEEEE. CDR3 size: 16 residues. The ends lost 4 bases at V and 6 bases at J; junction bases unmatched: 10. The CDR3 reads CASSLPSGRAGNEQFF. DNA of the CDR3: TGTGCCAGCAGCCTTCCCAGCGGGAGGGCGGGCAATGAGCAGTTCTTC. The full variable domain, in which reference TRBV5-6 and TRBJ2-1 provide the parts outside the CDR3, is DAGVTQSPTHLIKTRGQQVTLRCSPKSGHDTVSWYQQALGQGPQFIFQYYEEEERQRGNFPDRFSGHQFPNYSSELNVNALLLGDSALYLCASSLPSGRAGNEQFFGPGTRLTVL.